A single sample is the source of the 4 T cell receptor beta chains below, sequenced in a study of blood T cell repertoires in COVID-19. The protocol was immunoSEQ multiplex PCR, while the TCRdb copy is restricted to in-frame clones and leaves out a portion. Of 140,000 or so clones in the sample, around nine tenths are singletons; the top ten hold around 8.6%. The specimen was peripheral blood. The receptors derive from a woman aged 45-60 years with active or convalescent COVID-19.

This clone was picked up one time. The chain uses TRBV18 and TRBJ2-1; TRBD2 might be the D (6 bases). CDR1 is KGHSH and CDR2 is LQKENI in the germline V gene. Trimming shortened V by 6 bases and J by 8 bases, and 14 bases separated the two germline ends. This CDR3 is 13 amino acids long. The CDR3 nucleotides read TGTGCCAGCTCCCGGGCGGGACGCGATGAGCAGTTCTTC. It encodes CASSRAGRDEQFF.

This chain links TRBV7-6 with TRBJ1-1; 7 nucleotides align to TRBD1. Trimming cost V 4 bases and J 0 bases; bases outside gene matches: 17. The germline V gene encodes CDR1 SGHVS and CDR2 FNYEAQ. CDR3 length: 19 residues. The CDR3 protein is CASSSISSRDSRLNTEAFF. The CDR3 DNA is TGTGCCAGCAGCTCCATATCCTCCCGGGACAGCAGATTGAACACTGAAGCTTTCTTT. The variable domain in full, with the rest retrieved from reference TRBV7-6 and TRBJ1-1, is GAGVSQSPRYKVTKRGQDVALRCDPISGHVSLYWYRQALGQGPEFLTYFNYEAQQDKSGLPNDRFSAERPEGSISTLTIQRTEQRDSAMYRCASSSISSRDSRLNTEAFFGQGTRLTVV.

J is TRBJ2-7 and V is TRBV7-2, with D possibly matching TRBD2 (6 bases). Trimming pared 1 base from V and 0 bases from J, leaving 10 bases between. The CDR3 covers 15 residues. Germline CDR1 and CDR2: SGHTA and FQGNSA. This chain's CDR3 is CASSLGAGFSYEQYF. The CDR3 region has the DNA TGTGCCAGCAGCTTAGGTGCGGGGTTCTCCTACGAGCAGTACTTC.

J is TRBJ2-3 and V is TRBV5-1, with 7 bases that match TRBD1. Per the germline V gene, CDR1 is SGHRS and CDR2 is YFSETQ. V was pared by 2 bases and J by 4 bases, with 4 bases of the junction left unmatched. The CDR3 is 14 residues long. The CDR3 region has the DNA TGCGCCAGCAGCTTACAGGGGTTGGCAGATACGCAGTATTTT. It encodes CASSLQGLADTQYF.